One and the same sample provided the 12 T cell receptor beta chains below, sequenced in a study of TIL therapy for anti-PD-1-resistant metastatic lung cancer. This was the immunoSEQ v3 assay. Measured with immunoSEQ multiplex PCR; TCRdb has only the in-frame clones, and not every one. The table lists around 8,000 clones, over 65% of them singletons. Time point reported: pre-treatment sample, taken before nivolumab and TIL therapy. Pleural nodules or supraclavicular lymph nodes made up most of the excised metastases sampled. The sequenced sample was tumor tissue, obtained at baseline. The receptor source for this set is a person between 30 and 80 years old with non-small cell lung cancer.

The gene calls are TRBV11-2 and TRBJ1-2; D not certain. Trimming removed 5 bases at V and 5 bases at J, with 18 bases between. The CDR3 has 15 residues. Germline-derived CDR1 and CDR2 are SGHAT and FQNNGV. DNA of the CDR3: TGTGCCAGCAGCCCGCTAGGGTCCCCGGATTATGGCTACACCTTC. This translates into CASSPLGSPDYGYTF.

The chain recombines TRBV28 with TRBJ1-6; D is unclear. Germline CDR1 is MDHEN and CDR2 is SYDVKM. The CDR3 contains 9 residues. Trimming took 8 bases from V and 10 from J, leaving 3 bases between them. In DNA, the CDR3 is TGTGCCAGCGGCTCACCCCTCCACTTT. Translating it yields CASGSPLHF. Full variable domain (outside the CDR3, taken from reference TRBV28 and TRBJ1-6): DVKVTQSSRYLVKRTGEKVFLECVQDMDHENMFWYRQDPGLGLRLIYFSYDVKMKEKGDIPEGYSVSREKKERFSLILESASTNQTSMYLCASGSPLHFGNGTRLTVT.

The chain uses TRBV7-6 and TRBJ2-7; a weak D match, TRBD2 (6 bases). The germline V and J ends were trimmed by 3 bases and 3 bases, with 12 bases remaining between them. Looked up from germline, CDR1 is SGHVS and CDR2 is FNYEAQ. This CDR3 is built from 14 residues. The CDR3 region is CASSFRLGDYEQYF. The CDR3 DNA follows: TGTGCCAGCAGCTTTCGACTAGGGGACTACGAGCAGTACTTC.

The J gene is TRBJ1-6, the V gene TRBV18, with TRBD1 identical over 10 bases. This CDR3 has 14 residues. After removal of 6 bases from V and 7 bases from J, the junction contained 3 bases not matched to a gene. CDR1 and CDR2 from the germline V gene are KGHSH and LQKENI. CDR3 loop: CASSGGQGNSPLHF. The CDR3 nucleotides read TGTGCCAGCTCGGGGGGACAGGGGAATTCACCCCTCCACTTT.

Only one count was recorded for this clone. The chain has TRBV4-2 and TRBJ2-3; 7 bases are a match to TRBD1. The J segment lost 7 bases and the V segment lost 0 bases, leaving 7 bases of the junction unmatched. Germline V gene sequence: CDR1 LGHNA, CDR2 YNFKEQ. This CDR3 region has 15 residues. CDR3 bases: TGTGCCAGCAGCCAAGATCGGCAGGGGGAATATACGCAGTATTTT. It specifies CASSQDRQGEYTQYF.

This clone came up a few times. J is TRBJ2-7 and V is TRBV29-1, with 8 positions matching TRBD1. The CDR3 totals 14 residues. Trimming cost V 0 bases and J 6 bases; bases outside gene matches: 7. The germline V gene has CDR1 SQVTM and CDR2 ANQGSEA. CDR3 coding DNA: TGCAGCGTTGAAGATCAGGGGACAGGAACCGAGCAGTACTTC. This encodes CSVEDQGTGTEQYF.

The V and J genes are TRBV5-1 and TRBJ1-3; D perhaps matches TRBD1 (5 bases). Per the germline V gene, CDR1 is SGHRS and CDR2 is YFSETQ. There are 14 residues in the CDR3. V was shortened by 1 base and J by 3 bases, with 8 bases between the two germline ends. CDR3 DNA: TGCGCCAGCAGCTTGCTGGGGGTTGGAAACACCATATATTTT. Protein sequence: CASSLLGVGNTIYF.

J is TRBJ2-7 and V is TRBV5-1; D is perhaps TRBD1 (6 bases). CDR1 is SGHRS and CDR2 is YFSETQ in the germline V gene. Between the trimmed V and J ends, which lost 2 bases and 3 bases, there was a span of 6 bases. This CDR3 contains 12 residues. The CDR3 spells CASSLQGYEQYF. Here the CDR3 DNA reads TGCGCCAGCAGCTTACAGGGCTACGAGCAGTACTTC. The whole variable domain, filled in from reference TRBV5-1 and TRBJ2-7, reads KAGVTQTPRYLIKTRGQQVTLSCSPISGHRSVSWYQQTPGQGLQFLFEYFSETQRNKGNFPGRFSGRQFSNSRSEMNVSTLELGDSALYLCASSLQGYEQYFGPGTRLTVT.

This rearrangement joins TRBV4-3 to TRBJ1-4; TRBD1 is a possible D gene (5 bases). V gave up 5 bases and J gave up 1 base, with 17 bases separating them. Germline lookup yields CDR1 LGHNA and CDR2 YSLEER. This CDR3 is 17 amino acids long. CDR3 amino acids: CASSGPSGDRTNEKLFF. CDR3 sequence (DNA): TGCGCCAGCAGCGGTCCTTCGGGGGACCGAACTAATGAAAAACTGTTTTTT.

CDR3 sequence: CASSVLDRTDTQYF. The CDR3 DNA sequence: TGTGCCAGCAGCGTTTTGGACCGCACAGATACGCAGTATTTT. The chain is built from TRBV11-2 and TRBJ2-3; D not certain. V was pared by 5 bases and J by 1 base, with 10 bases between. Looked up from germline, CDR1 is SGHAT and CDR2 is FQNNGV. This CDR3 spans 14 amino acids.

The rearrangement links TRBV15 to TRBJ2-5; TRBD1 matches at 9 bases. The CDR3 contains 15 residues. V lost 0 bases, J lost 2 bases, and 1 base stayed unmatched. Germline assignment: CDR1 LNHNV and CDR2 YYDKDF (reference sequence). The CDR3 spells CATSREGQGQETQYF. DNA for the CDR3: TGTGCCACCAGCAGAGAGGGACAGGGTCAAGAGACCCAGTACTTC.

This clone was counted only a few times. The J gene is TRBJ2-7, the V gene TRBV7-2, with 10 positions matching TRBD2. This CDR3 has 15 amino acids. After removal of 5 bases from V and 2 bases from J, the junction contained 6 bases not matched to a gene. Per germline, CDR1 SGHTA and CDR2 FQGNSA. The CDR3: CASSLSGGGAYEQYF. The CDR3 bases are TGTGCCAGCAGCCTCAGCGGGGGGGGAGCCTACGAGCAGTACTTC.